Listed below are T cell receptor beta chains from one sample, sequenced in a study of cytomegalovirus exposure and HLA in healthy donors. Repertoires were generated with immunoSEQ multiplex PCR, while TCRdb's copy carries only in-frame clones and drops some. The sample includes around 160,000 clones, roughly 80% seen only once; the top ten take 7.7%. Sequenced sample: PBMCs. These receptors all stem from a woman aged 40 to 50 in good health and CMV-seropositive. CDR3s include the opening cysteine and the closing phenylalanine or tryptophan. The D gene is left open where the match is weak. The listing skips clone size in some rows; elsewhere it reads once, few, many or a size class.

v_gene	d_gene	abundance	j_gene	CDR3nt	CDR3aa
TRBV7-3	NA	NA	TRBJ2-2	TGTGCCAGCAGCTTAAAAAATCCGGGGGTGAGCACCGGGGAGCTGTTTTTT	CASSLKNPGVSTGELFF
TRBV2	NA	NA	TRBJ1-1	TGTGCCAGCAGTGACACCACCGTCGGACAGACCTTCACTGAAGCTTTCTTT	CASSDTTVGQTFTEAFF
TRBV19	TRBD1	once	TRBJ1-5	TGTGCCAGTAGTCCCCGGGACAGGGCTCTCATTAATCAGCCCCAGCATTTT	CASSPRDRALINQPQHF
TRBV5-1	NA	NA	TRBJ1-2	TGCGCCAGCAGCTCAAACAGGGCCCCGCAGGGCTACACCTTC	CASSSNRAPQGYTF
TRBV2	TRBD1	NA	TRBJ2-2	TGTGCCAGCATTCAGGACAGGGACACCGGGGAGCTGTTTTTT	CASIQDRDTGELFF
TRBV11-2	NA	NA	TRBJ2-7	TGTGCCAGCAGCTTACAGGCAGGGGCGGCCTACGAGCAGTACTTC	CASSLQAGAAYEQYF
TRBV6-1	NA	NA	TRBJ2-7	TGTGCCAGCAGTGAAAGTTTGTACAGCTCCTACGAGCAGTACTTC	CASSESLYSSYEQYF
TRBV19	NA	few	TRBJ2-6	TGTGCCAGTAGTATAAGGGCAGACAGATCCTCTGGGGCCAACGTCCTGACTTTC	CASSIRADRSSGANVLTF
TRBV25-1	TRBD1	few	TRBJ1-4	TGTGCCAGCAGTGGGACAGGGGGTGGATTTGAAAAACTGTTTTTT	CASSGTGGGFEKLFF
TRBV9	NA	NA	TRBJ1-1	TGTGCCAGCAGCGTAGGGGCGGGGGGAGAGAACACTGAAGCTTTCTTT	CASSVGAGGENTEAFF
TRBV4-2	TRBD1	NA	TRBJ2-5	TGTGCCAGCAGCCAAGAAGAGGGGGCTTATGGGGAGACCCAGTACTTC	CASSQEEGAYGETQYF
TRBV2	TRBD2	NA	TRBJ2-1	TGTGCCAGCAGCCGACTGACTAGCGGGGCCGGTCAGGAGCAGTTCTTC	CASSRLTSGAGQEQFF
TRBV5-6	NA	NA	TRBJ1-6	TGTGCCAGCAGCTCCGACTTAAACGTCGGTTCACCCCTCCACTTT	CASSSDLNVGSPLHF
TRBV30	NA	few	TRBJ2-1	TGTGCCTGGAGTAAACTAGTTTATTATGAGCAGTTCTTC	CAWSKLVYYEQFF
TRBV25-1	NA	NA	TRBJ2-1	TGTGCCAGCAGTGGACAGACTCTAAACAATGAGCAGTTCTTC	CASSGQTLNNEQFF
TRBV4-1	NA	once	TRBJ2-1	TGCGCCAGCAGCCCCAGGGACTTCAACAATGAGCAGTTCTTC	CASSPRDFNNEQFF
TRBV2	NA	NA	TRBJ2-1	TGTGCCAGCAGTGAAGTTACGGTCTCCAATGAGCAGTTCTTC	CASSEVTVSNEQFF
TRBV29-1	TRBD2	NA	TRBJ2-3	TGCAGCGTTTCGGGACTAGCGGGAGGGAGAGTCACAGATACGCAGTATTTT	CSVSGLAGGRVTDTQYF
TRBV7-9	NA	NA	TRBJ1-2	TGTGCCAGCAGCCCAGAGGCCTTACATGGCTACACCTTC	CASSPEALHGYTF
TRBV28	NA	NA	TRBJ2-5	TGTGCCAGCAGTGTTGGACAGAACCAAGAGACCCAGTACTTC	CASSVGQNQETQYF
TRBV19	NA	few	TRBJ2-7	TGTGCCAGTAGGCAAGAGGCGGGCGTAGTTTCCTACGAGCAGTACTTC	CASRQEAGVVSYEQYF
TRBV5-1	TRBD2	NA	TRBJ2-5	TGCGCCAGCAGCTTGTCCCGACCAGTCGGGGGGAGAGGTGAGACCCAGTACTTC	CASSLSRPVGGRGETQYF
TRBV5-8	TRBD2	NA	TRBJ2-1	TGTGCCAGCAGCTCCAGGGGGATAGCGGGAGGATTGAGGTTCTTC	CASSSRGIAGGLRFF
TRBV27	TRBD2	NA	TRBJ2-6	TGTGCCAGCAGTTTGATGAGGGAGGGACTAGCAGTTTCTGGGGCCAACGTCCTGACTTTC	CASSLMREGLAVSGANVLTF
TRBV5-4	TRBD1	NA	TRBJ2-7	TGTGCCAGCAGCCAGCACGGGACAGGGGTCTCCGAGCAGTACTTC	CASSQHGTGVSEQYF
TRBV29-1	TRBD1	NA	TRBJ1-1	TGCAGCGCGGAAAGGGGGCAGAACACTGAAGCTTTCTTT	CSAERGQNTEAFF
TRBV11-2	TRBD1	NA	TRBJ2-2	TGTGCCAGCAGCCCCACAGGGGGCGTTTCCGGGGAGCTGTTTTTT	CASSPTGGVSGELFF
TRBV27	NA	NA	TRBJ2-2	TGTGCCAGCAGTTTGGGCTCGCCCGGGGAGCTGTTTTTT	CASSLGSPGELFF
TRBV2	NA	NA	TRBJ2-7	TGTGCCAGCCATCGTACCCTAGTTTCCGAGCAGTACTTC	CASHRTLVSEQYF
TRBV11-2	NA	NA	TRBJ2-7	TGTGCCAGCAGCCGAACGCGGCCCTACGAGCAGTACTTC	CASSRTRPYEQYF
TRBV7-9	TRBD2	NA	TRBJ2-7	TGTGCCAGCAGCTCCCCAATTAGCGGGACCTCCTACGAGCAGTACTTC	CASSSPISGTSYEQYF
TRBV2	NA	NA	TRBJ1-2	TGTGCCAGCAATATGGGGACTTATCGCTACACCTTC	CASNMGTYRYTF
TRBV6-5	TRBD2	NA	TRBJ2-1	TGTGCCAGCAGTTACGTGGGAGGGCCGTCCAATGAGCAGTTCTTC	CASSYVGGPSNEQFF
TRBV25-1	TRBD1	NA	TRBJ2-7	TGTGCCAGCGACAGGGGGCGGAACGAGCAGTACTTC	CASDRGRNEQYF
TRBV15	TRBD2	NA	TRBJ2-4	TGTGCCACCAGCAGAGCGGGCAGGGAGGGGTGGAACATTCAGTACTTC	CATSRAGREGWNIQYF
TRBV7-2	TRBD1	NA	TRBJ2-3	TGTGCCAGCAGCCGTAAACTTACAGGGGCAGATACGCAGTATTTT	CASSRKLTGADTQYF
TRBV5-4	TRBD1	NA	TRBJ1-1	TGTGCCAGCAGGAACCCGGGACAGTCGAACACTGAAGCTTTCTTT	CASRNPGQSNTEAFF
TRBV6-1	NA	few	TRBJ2-5	TGTGCCAGCAGGGACCCGGGACTCCCACAAGAGACCCAGTACTTC	CASRDPGLPQETQYF
TRBV28	NA	NA	TRBJ1-5	TGTGCCAGCAGGTGGAGGCGAAATCCGGGCAATCAGCCCCAGCATTTT	CASRWRRNPGNQPQHF
TRBV4-2	NA	NA	TRBJ2-7	TGTGCCAGCAGCCAAGAGAAGACGTCGGGGGAGCAGTACTTC	CASSQEKTSGEQYF
TRBV28	NA	NA	TRBJ1-1	TGTGCCAGCATGGGAGGGCTCACTGAAGCTTTCTTT	CASMGGLTEAFF
TRBV2	NA	NA	TRBJ2-1	TGTGCCAGCAGTGATTTGGCGGGGACCTACAATGAGCAGTTCTTC	CASSDLAGTYNEQFF